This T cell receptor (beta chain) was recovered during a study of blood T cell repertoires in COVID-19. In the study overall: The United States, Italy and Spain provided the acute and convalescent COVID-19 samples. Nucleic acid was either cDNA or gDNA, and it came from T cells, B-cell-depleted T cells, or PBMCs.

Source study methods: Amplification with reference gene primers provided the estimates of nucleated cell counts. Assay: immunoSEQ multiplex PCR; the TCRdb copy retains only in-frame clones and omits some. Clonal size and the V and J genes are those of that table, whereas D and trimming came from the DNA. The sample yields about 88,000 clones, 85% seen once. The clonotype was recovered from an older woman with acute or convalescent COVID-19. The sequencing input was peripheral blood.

The CDR3 is CASSLVTGMNTEAFF. DNA of the CDR3: TGCGCCAGCAGCTTGGTAACAGGGATGAACACTGAAGCTTTCTTT. The V and J genes are TRBV5-1 and TRBJ1-1; TRBD1 might be the D (6 bases). The CDR3 sequence is 15 residues long. Germline V CDR1 and CDR2: SGHRS, YFSETQ. The V gene lost 0 bases and the J gene lost 0 bases, with 9 bases spanning the gap.